What follows are 12 T cell receptor beta chains derived from one specimen sequenced in a study of response to subunit inactivated influenza vaccine. TCRdb used MiXCR to reprocess the RT-PCR reads, holding one entry per CDR3 protein. The table has approximately 520,000 distinct CDR3 sequences, around 25% seen once; the top ten hold around 1.8%. Material: CD4+ T cells sorted from PBMCs, obtained 5 days after vaccination. These receptors all come from a man between 50 and 59 years old who received an inactivated influenza vaccine.

The chain recombines TRBV29-1 with TRBJ2-3; 9 bases align to TRBD1. This CDR3 has 17 amino acids. The trim removed 5 bases at V and 0 bases at J, leaving 12 bases unmatched. Looked up from germline, CDR1 is SQVTM and CDR2 is ANQGSEA. The CDR3 DNA reads as TGCAGCGTTCGAGGGACAGGGAGGGCGACTAGCACAGATACGCAGTATTTT. This sequence encodes CSVRGTGRATSTDTQYF.

The V gene is TRBV20-1, the J gene TRBJ2-5; 7 positions agree with TRBD2. Germline V gene data show CDR1 as DFQATT and CDR2 as SNEGSKA (reference sequence). V lost 4 bases and J lost 5; bases outside the gene matches: 13. CDR3 length: 15 amino acids. The CDR3 loop is CSATTLERGDETQYF. In DNA, the CDR3 is TGCAGTGCTACCACCTTGGAGCGGGGAGACGAGACCCAGTACTTC.

The chain has TRBV4-3 and TRBJ1-4; D perhaps matches TRBD1 (5 bases). Trimming took 2 bases from V and 8 from J, leaving 18 bases between them. The length of the CDR3 is 16 residues. Germline CDR1 LGHNA, CDR2 YSLEER. The CDR3, as DNA: TGCGCCAGCAGCCAAACGGGACTGACGGATGTGGAAAAACTGTTTTTT. The encoded protein is CASSQTGLTDVEKLFF.

This clonotype was seen a handful of times. The chain combines TRBV5-1 with TRBJ2-2; D possibly uses TRBD1 or TRBD2 (5 bases each). The germline V and J ends were trimmed by 3 bases and 0 bases, with 9 bases remaining between them. The CDR3 has 15 amino acids. Germline CDR1 is SGHRS and CDR2 is YFSETQ. CDR3 nucleotide sequence: TGCGCCAGCAGCTCGGGACGGTCGAACACCGGGGAGCTGTTTTTT. Encoded protein: CASSSGRSNTGELFF.

The J gene is TRBJ1-1, the V gene TRBV20-1, with D possibly matching TRBD1 (6 bases). Germline CDR1 is DFQATT and CDR2 is SNEGSKA (reference sequence). This CDR3 is 16 amino acids long. V lost 1 base and J 0 bases, leaving 15 bases between the germline ends. DNA for the CDR3: TGCAGTGCTAGAGTTCCTTCCGGGACAATGAACACTGAAGCTTTCTTT. It specifies CSARVPSGTMNTEAFF.

The chain combines TRBV7-9 with TRBJ2-3; no clear D gene. Per the germline V gene, CDR1 is SEHNR and CDR2 is FQNEAQ (reference sequence). CDR3 length equals 15 residues. V was shortened by 2 bases and J by 4 bases, with 13 bases between the two germline ends. This CDR3 reads CASSLRSQIPDTQYF. CDR3 DNA: TGTGCCAGCAGCTTAAGGTCCCAGATACCAGATACGCAGTATTTT.

This clonotype was counted only a few times. The V call is TRBV12-3 or TRBV12-4, the J call TRBJ1-6; TRBD1 matches at 7 bases. V lost 6 bases, J lost 6 bases, and 5 bases stayed unmatched. This CDR3 has 14 residues. The CDR3 protein is CASSPGTANSPLHF. CDR3 nucleotide sequence: TGTGCCAGCAGCCCCGGGACAGCTAATTCACCCCTCCACTTT.

A remark on this clonotype: One junction end does not reproduce the germline sequence, and a read error may be involved. The CDR3 protein is CASSFGLAGNTDTQCF. CDR3 bases: TGCGCCAGCAGCTTTGGACTAGCGGGGAACACAGATACGCAGTGTTTT. The V and J genes are TRBV5-1 and TRBJ2-3; 12 bases align to TRBD2. This CDR3 is built from 16 residues. Germline values: CDR1 SGHRS, CDR2 YFSETQ.

This sequence joins TRBV29-1 and TRBJ2-3; TRBD1 matches 9 bases. The CDR3 consists of 14 residues. The ends lost 8 bases at V and 4 bases at J; junction bases unmatched: 10. The V gene's germline CDR1 is SQVTM and CDR2 ANQGSEA. As DNA, the CDR3 is TGCAGCACCAACAGGGGGCTAAGCGCAGATACGCAGTATTTT. This encodes CSTNRGLSADTQYF.

The rearrangement uses TRBV6-2 or TRBV6-3 and TRBJ2-6; D is ambiguous. Per germline, CDR1 MNHEY and CDR2 SVGEGT. Trimming cost V 1 base and J 1 base, with 8 bases left between them. The CDR3 spans 16 residues. The chain's CDR3 is CASSYLTGSGANVLTF. CDR3 sequence (DNA): TGTGCCAGCAGTTACTTAACGGGTTCTGGGGCCAACGTCCTGACTTTC.

This sequence joins TRBV7-8 and TRBJ2-1, with D tentatively TRBD2 (7 bases). V gave up 3 bases and J gave up 2 bases, with 14 bases separating them. CDR3 length: 16 residues. Germline V CDR1 and CDR2: SGHVS, FQNEAQ. This CDR3 is CASSLGGAAPYNEQFF. As DNA, the CDR3 is TGTGCCAGCAGCTTGGGGGGGGCCGCACCCTACAATGAGCAGTTCTTC.

This clonotype was recorded only once. V and J are TRBV7-3 and TRBJ2-1; D might be TRBD1 (5 bases). Per germline, CDR1 SGHTA and CDR2 FQGTGA. Trimming took off 8 bases at V and 10 bases at J, with 12 bases between the two ends. This CDR3 is built from 11 residues. The CDR3 nucleotides read TGTGCCAGCCAAGGAGCAGGGGAGCAGTTCTTC. The encoded protein is CASQGAGEQFF.